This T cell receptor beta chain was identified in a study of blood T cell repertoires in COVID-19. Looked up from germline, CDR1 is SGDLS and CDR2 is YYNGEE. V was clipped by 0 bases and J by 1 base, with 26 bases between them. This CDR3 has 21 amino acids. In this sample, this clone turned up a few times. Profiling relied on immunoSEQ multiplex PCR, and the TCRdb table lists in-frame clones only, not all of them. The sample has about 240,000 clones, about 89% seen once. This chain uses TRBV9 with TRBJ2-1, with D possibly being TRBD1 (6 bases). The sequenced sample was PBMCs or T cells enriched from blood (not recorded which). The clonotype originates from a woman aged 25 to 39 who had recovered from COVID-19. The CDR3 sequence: CASSVGWGTRRRLGSYNEQFF. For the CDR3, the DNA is TGTGCCAGCAGCGTAGGATGGGGGACAAGGCGCCGGTTGGGATCCTACAATGAGCAGTTCTTC.